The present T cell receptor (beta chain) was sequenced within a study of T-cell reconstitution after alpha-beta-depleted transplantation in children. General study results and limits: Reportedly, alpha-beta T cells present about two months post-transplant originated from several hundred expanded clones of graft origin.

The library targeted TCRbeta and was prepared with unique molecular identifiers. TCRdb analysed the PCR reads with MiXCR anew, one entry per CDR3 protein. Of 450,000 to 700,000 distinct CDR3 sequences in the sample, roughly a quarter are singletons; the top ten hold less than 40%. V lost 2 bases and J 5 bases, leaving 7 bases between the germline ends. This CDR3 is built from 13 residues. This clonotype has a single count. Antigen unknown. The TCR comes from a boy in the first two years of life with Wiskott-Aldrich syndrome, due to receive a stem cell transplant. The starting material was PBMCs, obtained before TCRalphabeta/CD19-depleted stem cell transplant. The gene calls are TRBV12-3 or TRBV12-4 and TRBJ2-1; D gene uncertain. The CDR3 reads CASSLKENNEQFF. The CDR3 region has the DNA TGTGCCAGCAGTTTAAAGGAGAACAATGAGCAGTTCTTC.